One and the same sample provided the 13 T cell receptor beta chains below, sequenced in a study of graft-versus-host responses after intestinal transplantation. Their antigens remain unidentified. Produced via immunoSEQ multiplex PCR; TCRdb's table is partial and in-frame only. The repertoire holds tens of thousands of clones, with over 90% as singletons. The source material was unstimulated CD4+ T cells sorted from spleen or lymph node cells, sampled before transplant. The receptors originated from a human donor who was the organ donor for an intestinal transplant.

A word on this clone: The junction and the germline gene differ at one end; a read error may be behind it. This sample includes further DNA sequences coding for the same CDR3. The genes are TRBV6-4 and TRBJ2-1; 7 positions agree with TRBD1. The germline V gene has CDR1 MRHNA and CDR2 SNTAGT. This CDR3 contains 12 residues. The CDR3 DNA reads TGTGCCAGCAGTGCCTATACAGGGGAGCAATTCTTC. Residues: CASSAYTGEQFF.

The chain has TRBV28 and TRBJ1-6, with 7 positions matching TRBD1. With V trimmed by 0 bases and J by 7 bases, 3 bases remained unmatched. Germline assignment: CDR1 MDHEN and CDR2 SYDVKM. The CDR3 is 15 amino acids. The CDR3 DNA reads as TGTGCCAGCAGTTTATGGACAGGGATAAATTCACCCCTCCACTTT. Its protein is CASSLWTGINSPLHF.

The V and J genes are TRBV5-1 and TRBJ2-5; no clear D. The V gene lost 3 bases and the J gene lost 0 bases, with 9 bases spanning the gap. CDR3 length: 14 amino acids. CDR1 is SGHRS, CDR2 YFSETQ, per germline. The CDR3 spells CASSSRRNQETQYF. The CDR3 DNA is TGCGCCAGCAGCTCGAGAAGAAACCAAGAGACCCAGTACTTC.

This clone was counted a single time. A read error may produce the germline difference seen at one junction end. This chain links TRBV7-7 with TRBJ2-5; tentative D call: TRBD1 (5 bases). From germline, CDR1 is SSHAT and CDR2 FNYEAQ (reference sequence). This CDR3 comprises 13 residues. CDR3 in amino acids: CASSLARGETQYF. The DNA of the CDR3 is TGTGCTAGCAGCTTAGCAAGGGGAGAGACCCAGTACTTC.

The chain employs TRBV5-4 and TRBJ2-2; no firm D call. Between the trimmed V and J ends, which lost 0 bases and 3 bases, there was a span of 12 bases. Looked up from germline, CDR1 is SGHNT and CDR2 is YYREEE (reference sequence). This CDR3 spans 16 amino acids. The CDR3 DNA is TGTGCCAGCAGCTTGGAACAGTCTATCGACACCGGGGAGCTGTTTTTT. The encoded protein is CASSLEQSIDTGELFF.

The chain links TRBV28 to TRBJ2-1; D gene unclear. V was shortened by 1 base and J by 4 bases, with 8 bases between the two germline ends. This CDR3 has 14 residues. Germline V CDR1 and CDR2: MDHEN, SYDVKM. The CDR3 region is CASSLFSGYNEQFF. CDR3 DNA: TGTGCCAGCAGTTTATTCTCCGGATACAATGAGCAGTTCTTC.

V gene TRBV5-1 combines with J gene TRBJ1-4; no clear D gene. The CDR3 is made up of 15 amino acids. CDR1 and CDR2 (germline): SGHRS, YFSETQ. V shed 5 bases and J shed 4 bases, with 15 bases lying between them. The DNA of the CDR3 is TGCGCCAGCAGGGAGTTGACACTCAATAATGAAAAACTGTTTTTT. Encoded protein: CASRELTLNNEKLFF.

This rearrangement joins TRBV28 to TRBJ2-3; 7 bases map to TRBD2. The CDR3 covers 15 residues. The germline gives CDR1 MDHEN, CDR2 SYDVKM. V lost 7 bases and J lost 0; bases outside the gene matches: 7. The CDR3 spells CASTRRRGSTDTQYF. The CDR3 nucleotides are TGTGCCAGCACCCGGAGGCGGGGGAGCACAGATACGCAGTATTTT.

The DNA of the CDR3 is TGTGCCAGCAGTGCAGGGCCCTACTATGGCTACACCTTC. Protein: CASSAGPYYGYTF. The gene calls are TRBV11-3 and TRBJ1-2, with a weak D call TRBD1 (5 bases). The CDR3 covers 13 residues. Trimming removed 6 bases from V and 3 bases from J, with 11 bases in between. Germline V lookup: CDR1 SGHNT, CDR2 YENEEA.

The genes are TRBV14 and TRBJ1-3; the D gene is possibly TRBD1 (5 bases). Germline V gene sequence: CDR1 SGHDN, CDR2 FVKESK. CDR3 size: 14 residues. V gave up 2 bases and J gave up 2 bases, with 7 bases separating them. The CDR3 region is CASSQPGTGNTIYF. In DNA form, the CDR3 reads TGTGCCAGCAGCCAACCAGGGACTGGAAACACCATATATTTT.

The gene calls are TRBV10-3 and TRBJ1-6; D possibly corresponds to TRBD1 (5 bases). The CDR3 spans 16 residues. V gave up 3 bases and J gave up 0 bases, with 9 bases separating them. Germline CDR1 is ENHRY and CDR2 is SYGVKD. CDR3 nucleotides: TGTGCCATCAGTGACTCGGACAACTCCTATAATTCACCCCTCCACTTT. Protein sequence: CAISDSDNSYNSPLHF.

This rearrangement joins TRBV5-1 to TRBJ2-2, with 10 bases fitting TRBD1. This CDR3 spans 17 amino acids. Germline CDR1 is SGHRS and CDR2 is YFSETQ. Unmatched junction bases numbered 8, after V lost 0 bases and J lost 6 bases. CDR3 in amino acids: CASSLVSRDRGAGELFF. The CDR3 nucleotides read TGCGCCAGCAGCTTGGTTAGCCGGGACAGGGGCGCCGGGGAGCTGTTTTTT.

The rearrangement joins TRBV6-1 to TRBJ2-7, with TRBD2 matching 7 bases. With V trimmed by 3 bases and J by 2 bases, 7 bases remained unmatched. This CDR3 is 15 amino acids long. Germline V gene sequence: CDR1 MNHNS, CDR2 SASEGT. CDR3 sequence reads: CASSERTSQAYEQYF. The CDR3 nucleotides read TGTGCCAGCAGTGAGAGGACTAGTCAAGCCTACGAGCAGTACTTC.